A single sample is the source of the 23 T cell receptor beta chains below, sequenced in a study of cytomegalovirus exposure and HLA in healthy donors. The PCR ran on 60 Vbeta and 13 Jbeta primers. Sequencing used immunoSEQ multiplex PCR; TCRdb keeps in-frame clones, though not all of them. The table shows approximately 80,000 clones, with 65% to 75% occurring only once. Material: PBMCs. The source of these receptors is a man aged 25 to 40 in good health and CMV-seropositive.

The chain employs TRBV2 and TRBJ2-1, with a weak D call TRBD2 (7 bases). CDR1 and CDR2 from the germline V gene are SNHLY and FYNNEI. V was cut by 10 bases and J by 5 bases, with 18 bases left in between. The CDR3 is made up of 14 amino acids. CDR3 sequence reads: CAIPRGGLDNEQFF. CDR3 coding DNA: TGTGCCATCCCGAGGGGGGGATTGGACAATGAGCAGTTCTTC.

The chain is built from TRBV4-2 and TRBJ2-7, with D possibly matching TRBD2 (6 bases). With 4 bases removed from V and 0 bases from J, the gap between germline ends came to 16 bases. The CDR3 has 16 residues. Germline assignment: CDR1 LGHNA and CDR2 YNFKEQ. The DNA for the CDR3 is TGTGCCAGCAGCCGATCCGAGATTAGCGGCTCCTACGAGCAGTACTTC. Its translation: CASSRSEISGSYEQYF.

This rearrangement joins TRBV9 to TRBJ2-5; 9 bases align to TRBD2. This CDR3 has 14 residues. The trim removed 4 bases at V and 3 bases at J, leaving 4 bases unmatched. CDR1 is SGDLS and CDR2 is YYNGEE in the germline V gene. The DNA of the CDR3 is TGTGCCAGCAGCTTTAGCGGGGGCAAAGAGACCCAGTACTTC. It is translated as CASSFSGGKETQYF. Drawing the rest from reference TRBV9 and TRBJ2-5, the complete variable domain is DSGVTQTPKHLITATGQRVTLRCSPRSGDLSVYWYQQSLDQGLQFLIQYYNGEERAKGNILERFSAQQFPDLHSELNLSSLELGDSALYFCASSFSGGKETQYFGPGTRLLVL.

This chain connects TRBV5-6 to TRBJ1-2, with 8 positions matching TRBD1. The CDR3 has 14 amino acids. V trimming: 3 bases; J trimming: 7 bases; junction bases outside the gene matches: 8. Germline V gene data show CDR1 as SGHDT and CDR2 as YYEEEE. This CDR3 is CASSWGQGAGGYTF. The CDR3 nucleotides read TGTGCCAGCAGCTGGGGGCAGGGGGCGGGTGGCTACACCTTC.

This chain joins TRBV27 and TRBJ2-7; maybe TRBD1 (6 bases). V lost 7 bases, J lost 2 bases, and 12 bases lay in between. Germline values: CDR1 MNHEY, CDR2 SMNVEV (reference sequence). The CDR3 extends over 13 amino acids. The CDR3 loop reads CASMAGQTYEQYF. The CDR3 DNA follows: TGTGCCAGCATGGCAGGACAGACCTACGAGCAGTACTTC.

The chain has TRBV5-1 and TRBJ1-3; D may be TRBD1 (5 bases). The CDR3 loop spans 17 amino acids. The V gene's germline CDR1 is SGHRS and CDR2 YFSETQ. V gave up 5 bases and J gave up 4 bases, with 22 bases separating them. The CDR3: CASSHKTGGLEGNTIYF. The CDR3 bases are TGCGCCAGCAGTCATAAAACCGGGGGTCTGGAGGGAAACACCATATATTTT. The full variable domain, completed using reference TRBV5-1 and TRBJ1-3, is KAGVTQTPRYLIKTRGQQVTLSCSPISGHRSVSWYQQTPGQGLQFLFEYFSETQRNKGNFPGRFSGRQFSNSRSEMNVSTLELGDSALYLCASSHKTGGLEGNTIYFGEGSWLTVV.

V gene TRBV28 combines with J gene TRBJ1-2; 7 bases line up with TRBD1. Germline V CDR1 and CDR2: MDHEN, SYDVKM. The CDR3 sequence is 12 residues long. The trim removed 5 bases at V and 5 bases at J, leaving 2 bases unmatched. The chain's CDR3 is CASSAQGYGYTF. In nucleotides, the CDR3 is TGTGCCAGCAGTGCACAGGGGTATGGCTACACCTTC.

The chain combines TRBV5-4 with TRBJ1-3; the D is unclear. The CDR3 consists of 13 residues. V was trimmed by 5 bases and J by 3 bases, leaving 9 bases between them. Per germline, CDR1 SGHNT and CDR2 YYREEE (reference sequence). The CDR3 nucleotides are TGTGCCAGCAGTTCGAGGGATGGAAACACCATATATTTT. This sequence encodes CASSSRDGNTIYF.

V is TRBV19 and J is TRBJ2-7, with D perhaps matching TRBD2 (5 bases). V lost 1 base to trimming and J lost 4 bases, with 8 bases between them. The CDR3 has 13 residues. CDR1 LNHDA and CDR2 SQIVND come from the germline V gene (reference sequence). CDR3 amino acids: CASSIAAGYEQYF. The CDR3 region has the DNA TGTGCCAGTAGTATAGCGGCGGGTTACGAGCAGTACTTC.

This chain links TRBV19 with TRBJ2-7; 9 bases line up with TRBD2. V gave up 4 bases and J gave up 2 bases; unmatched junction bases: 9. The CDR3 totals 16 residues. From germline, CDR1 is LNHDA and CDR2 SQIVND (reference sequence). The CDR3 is CASSTGSGRGTYEQYF. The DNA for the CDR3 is TGTGCCAGTAGTACCGGTAGCGGGAGAGGGACCTACGAGCAGTACTTC.

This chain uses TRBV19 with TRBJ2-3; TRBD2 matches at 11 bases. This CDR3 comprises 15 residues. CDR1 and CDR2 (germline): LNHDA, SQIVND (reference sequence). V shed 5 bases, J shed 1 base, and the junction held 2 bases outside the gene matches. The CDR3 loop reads CASSEGLAGTDTQYF. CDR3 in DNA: TGTGCCAGTAGTGAGGGACTAGCGGGCACAGATACGCAGTATTTT.

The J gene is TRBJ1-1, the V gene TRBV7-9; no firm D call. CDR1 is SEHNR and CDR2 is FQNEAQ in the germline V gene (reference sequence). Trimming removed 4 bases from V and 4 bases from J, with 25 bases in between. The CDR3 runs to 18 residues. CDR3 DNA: TGTGCCAGCAGCTGGCGGCGGGAGCGGGAAGGAGAGAGCACTGAAGCTTTCTTT. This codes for CASSWRREREGESTEAFF.

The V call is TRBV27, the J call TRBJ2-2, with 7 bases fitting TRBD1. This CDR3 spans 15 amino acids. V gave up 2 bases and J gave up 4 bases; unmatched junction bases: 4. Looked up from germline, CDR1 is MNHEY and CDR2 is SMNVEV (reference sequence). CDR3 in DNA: TGTGCCAGCAGTTTAAACGCAGGGGGCACCGGGGAGCTGTTTTTT. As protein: CASSLNAGGTGELFF.

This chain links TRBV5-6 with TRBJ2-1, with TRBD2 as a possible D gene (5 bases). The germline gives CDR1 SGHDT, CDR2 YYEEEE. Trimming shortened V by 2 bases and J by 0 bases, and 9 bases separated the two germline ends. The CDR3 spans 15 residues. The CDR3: CASSFSASSYNEQFF. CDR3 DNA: TGTGCCAGCAGCTTTAGCGCGAGCTCCTACAATGAGCAGTTCTTC.

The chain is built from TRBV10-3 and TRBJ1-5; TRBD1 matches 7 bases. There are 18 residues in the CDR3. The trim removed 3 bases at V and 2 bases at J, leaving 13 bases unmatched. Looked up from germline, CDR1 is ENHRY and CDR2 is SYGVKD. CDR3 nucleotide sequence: TGTGCCATCAGTGATGAGACAGGGAGAAGATTGGGCAATCAGCCCCAGCATTTT. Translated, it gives CAISDETGRRLGNQPQHF.

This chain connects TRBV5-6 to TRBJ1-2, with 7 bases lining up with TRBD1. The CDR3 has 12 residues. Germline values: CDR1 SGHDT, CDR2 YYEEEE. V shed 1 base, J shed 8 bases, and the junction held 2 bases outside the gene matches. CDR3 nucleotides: TGTGCCAGCAGCTTGAGGGGGCTCGGCTACACCTTC. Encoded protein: CASSLRGLGYTF.

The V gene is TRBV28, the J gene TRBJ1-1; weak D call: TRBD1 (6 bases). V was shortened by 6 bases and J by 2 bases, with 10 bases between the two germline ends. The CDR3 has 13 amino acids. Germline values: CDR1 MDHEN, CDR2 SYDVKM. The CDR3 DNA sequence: TGTGCCAGCAGACGGACAGCCAACACTGAAGCTTTCTTT. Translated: CASRRTANTEAFF.

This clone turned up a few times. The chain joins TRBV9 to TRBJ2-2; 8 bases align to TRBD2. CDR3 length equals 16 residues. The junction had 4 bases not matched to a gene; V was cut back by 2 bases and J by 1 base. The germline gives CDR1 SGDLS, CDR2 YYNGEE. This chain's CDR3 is CASSVRLAGNTGELFF. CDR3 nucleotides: TGTGCCAGCAGCGTTAGGCTAGCGGGGAACACCGGGGAGCTGTTTTTT.

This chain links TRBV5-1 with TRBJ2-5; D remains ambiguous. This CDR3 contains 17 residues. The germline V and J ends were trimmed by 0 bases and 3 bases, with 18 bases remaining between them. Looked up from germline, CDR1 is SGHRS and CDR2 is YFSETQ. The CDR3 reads CASSLVPGRTKEETQYF. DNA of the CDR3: TGCGCCAGCAGCTTGGTCCCCGGCAGAACTAAGGAAGAGACCCAGTACTTC. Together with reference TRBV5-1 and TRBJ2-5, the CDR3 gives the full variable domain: KAGVTQTPRYLIKTRGQQVTLSCSPISGHRSVSWYQQTPGQGLQFLFEYFSETQRNKGNFPGRFSGRQFSNSRSEMNVSTLELGDSALYLCASSLVPGRTKEETQYFGPGTRLLVL.

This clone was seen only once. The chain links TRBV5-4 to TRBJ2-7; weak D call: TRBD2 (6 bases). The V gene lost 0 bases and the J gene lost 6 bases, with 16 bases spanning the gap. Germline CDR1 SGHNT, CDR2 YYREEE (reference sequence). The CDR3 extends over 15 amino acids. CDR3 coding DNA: TGTGCCAGCAGCTTGGGCCGACAGTTGCGGGGCGAGCAGTACTTC. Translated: CASSLGRQLRGEQYF.

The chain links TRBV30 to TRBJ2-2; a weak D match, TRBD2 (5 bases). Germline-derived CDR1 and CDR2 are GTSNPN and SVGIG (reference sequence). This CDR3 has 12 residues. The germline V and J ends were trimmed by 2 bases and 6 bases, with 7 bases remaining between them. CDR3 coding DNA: TGTGCCTGGAGTACCGGGGCCGGGGAGCTGTTTTTT. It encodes CAWSTGAGELFF.

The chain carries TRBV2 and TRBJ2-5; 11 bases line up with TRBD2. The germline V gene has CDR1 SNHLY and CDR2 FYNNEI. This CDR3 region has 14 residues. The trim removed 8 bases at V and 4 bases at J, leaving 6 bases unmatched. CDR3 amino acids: CASGLAGGSETQYF. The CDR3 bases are TGTGCCAGCGGGTTAGCGGGAGGGTCAGAGACCCAGTACTTC.

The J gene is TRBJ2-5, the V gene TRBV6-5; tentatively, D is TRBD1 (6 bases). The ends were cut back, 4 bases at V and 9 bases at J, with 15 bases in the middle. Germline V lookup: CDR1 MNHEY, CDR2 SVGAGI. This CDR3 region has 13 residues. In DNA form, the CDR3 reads TGTGCCAGCAGTTCAGGGGCCCCCAACCCCCAGTACTTC. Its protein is CASSSGAPNPQYF.